The sequence of this T cell receptor (beta chain) was determined in a study of blood T cell repertoires in COVID-19 (dated by TCRdb to 2020 to 2021). Looking at the study overall: Samples covering the acute and convalescent phases of COVID-19 were provided by collaborators in the United States, Italy and Spain. The material from the prospective study consisted of cDNA or gDNA derived from T cells, B-cell-depleted T cells, or PBMCs. Deeply sampled blood TCRbeta repertoires from subjects exposed to, actively infected with, or recovered from COVID-19 were included in the dataset. The repertoires were released in a freely available public database meant as a resource for research on the immune response to SARS-CoV-2. The samples were drawn from the first 160 participants of the ongoing ImmuneRACE study and from over 950 subjects provided by 6 global collaborators. Sample metadata almost always included a de-identified subject ID, COVID-19 status, age in years and sex. Where HLA class I and class II types were available, the types were taken from metadata supplied by the sample provider, not from assay-based typing. Paper-wide results and their limitations: How much clinical and demographic metadata was included differed by source and by participant, and the metadata was provided uncurated.

As concerns this clone: Its antigen remains unidentified. Base qualities are not at hand, and no much larger clone is one base apart.

TCRbeta CDR3 regions were amplified from genomic DNA by means of the immunoSEQ Assay, a bias-controlled multiplex PCR. For the original study's pipeline: Within the assay, amplification of reference gene primers was used to estimate how many nucleated cells each sample contained. To quantify the absolute abundance of each unique TCRbeta CDR3 rearrangement, sequence reads were collapsed and filtered. For each sample, productive Simpson clonality was calculated as the square root of Simpson's diversity index across productive rearrangements. The table comes from immuneACCESS by way of TCRdb, which keeps in-frame sequences with V and J called. Part of the clones is missing from these tables; in studies checked, under half for an unresolved V gene and the rest for unknown reasons. Clone size and V and J calls were adopted from that table, with D and trimming inferred from the DNA. The sample profile shows about 120,000 clones; about 83% of them were found once. The ten largest clones represent roughly 2.1% of the sample.

Whole blood was collected in K2EDTA tubes by collaborating institutions according to the institutions' own protocols. For TCRbeta analysis, collaborator samples were shipped as frozen whole blood, as isolated PBMCs, or as DNA extracted from either sample type. The V end loses 2 bases and the J end loses 1 base, and a stretch of 12 bases separates them. CDR1 and CDR2, looked up from the germline V gene, are KGHSH and LQKENI. The CDR3 sequence holds 15 residues, the cysteine and phenylalanine included. Left in the record is the CDR3 DNA by itself, 45 bases read in frame from the first base. The rearranged chain carries TRBV18 and TRBJ2-7; TRBD2 might be the D gene, on 6 matching bases. The receptor comes from a woman aged 50 to 60 with acute or convalescent COVID-19. Specimen: peripheral blood. The DNA sequence is TGTGCCAGCTCACCAACGAGCGGGTTTTCCTACGAGCAGTACTTC. Its protein is CASSPTSGFSYEQYF. This CDR3, with the reference TRBV18 and TRBJ2-7 proteins standing in past its ends, gives the full variable domain NAGVMQNPRHLVRRRGQEARLRCSPMKGHSHVYWYRQLPEEGLKFMVYLQKENIIDESGMPKERFSAEFPKEGPSILRIQQVVRGDSAAYFCASSPTSGFSYEQYFGPGTRLTVT.